Detailed here is one T cell receptor (beta chain). The data stem from a study of blood T cell repertoires in COVID-19. Turning to the study itself: Donors in the United States, Italy and Spain gave samples during acute or convalescent COVID-19. T cells, B-cell-depleted T cells, or PBMCs supplied cDNA or gDNA.

Methods used by the authors: From reference gene primer amplification, estimates of nucleated cell counts were derived. Repertoires were generated with immunoSEQ multiplex PCR, while TCRdb's copy carries only in-frame clones and drops some. The V and J calls and clone size were taken over from that table, and D and trimming were inferred from the DNA. The repertoire has 45,000 to 70,000 clones, approximately 82% of them found once; the top ten carry approximately 7.7%. Per the germline V gene, CDR1 is SNHLY and CDR2 is FYNNEI. The CDR3 contains 14 residues. The ends lost 7 bases at V and 0 bases at J; junction bases unmatched: 3.

This clonotype was obtained from a woman older than 75 with acute or convalescent COVID-19. The genes are TRBV2 and TRBJ2-3; 8 bases fit TRBD2. The specimen was peripheral blood. The CDR3 DNA reads as TGTGCCAGCATTAGCGGGGCTAGCACAGATACGCAGTATTTT. Translating gives CASISGASTDTQYF. Based on the CDR3 plus reference TRBV2 and TRBJ2-3, the full variable domain is EPEVTQTPSHQVTQMGQEVILRCVPISNHLYFYWYRQILGQKVEFLVSFYNNEISEKSEIFDDQFSVERPDGSNFTLKIRSTKLEDSAMYFCASISGASTDTQYFGPGTRLTVL.